A single sample gave rise to the 28 T cell receptor beta chains below, sequenced in a study of T cell responses to AZD1222 COVID-19 vaccine. Assay used: immunoSEQ multiplex PCR; TCRdb lists only in-frame clones, some missing. The table has 90,000 to 150,000 clones, over 85% seen once. Specimen: peripheral blood, collected on day 0 of AZD1222 vaccination. The receptors originated from an adult in good health.

The genes are TRBV7-8 and TRBJ1-5, with TRBD1 matching over 8 bases. This CDR3 has 17 residues. Germline lookup yields CDR1 SGHVS and CDR2 FQNEAQ. V lost 2 bases to trimming and J lost 3 bases; unmatched junction nucleotides: 9. CDR3 protein: CASSLSDRGLSNQPQHF. Here the CDR3 DNA reads TGTGCCAGCAGCTTAAGCGACAGGGGTCTTTCCAATCAGCCCCAGCATTTT.

The chain is built from TRBV18 and TRBJ1-6, with 8 bases aligning to TRBD1. Trimming cost V 2 bases and J 6 bases; bases outside gene matches: 6. CDR1 and CDR2 (germline): KGHSH, LQKENI. The CDR3 loop spans 16 amino acids. The CDR3: CASSPSWGQVNSPLHF. For the CDR3, the DNA is TGTGCCAGCTCACCATCGTGGGGACAGGTTAATTCACCCCTCCACTTT.

This clone was found once. The genes are TRBV24-1 and TRBJ2-3; TRBD2 aligns across 7 bases. Trimming took 3 bases from V and 5 from J; bases not matched to a gene: 13. CDR3 length equals 17 residues. Germline CDR1 KGHDR, CDR2 SFDVKD. CDR3 amino acids: CATSDQARGERRDTQYF. The CDR3 DNA sequence: TGTGCCACCAGTGATCAAGCCCGGGGGGAGCGTCGAGATACGCAGTATTTT.

This chain links TRBV7-2 with TRBJ1-1, with a weak D call TRBD1 (5 bases). The CDR3 is made up of 16 amino acids. V lost 0 bases to trimming and J lost 4 bases, with 15 bases between them. Germline CDR1 and CDR2: SGHTA and FQGNSA. The DNA of the CDR3 is TGTGCCAGCAGCTTAGCTCATGGAGGGGCTGGCACTGAAGCTTTCTTT. As protein: CASSLAHGGAGTEAFF.

V usage is TRBV5-1 and J usage is TRBJ1-5; D not resolved. The CDR3 is made up of 14 amino acids. Germline V CDR1 and CDR2: SGHRS, YFSETQ. V shed 0 bases and J shed 7 bases, with 11 bases lying between them. CDR3 in amino acids: CASSLAPGAQPQHF. Written as DNA, the CDR3 is TGCGCCAGCAGCTTGGCCCCGGGAGCCCAGCCCCAGCATTTT. Full variable domain (remainder filled in from reference TRBV5-1 and TRBJ1-5): KAGVTQTPRYLIKTRGQQVTLSCSPISGHRSVSWYQQTPGQGLQFLFEYFSETQRNKGNFPGRFSGRQFSNSRSEMNVSTLELGDSALYLCASSLAPGAQPQHFGDGTRLSIL.

J is TRBJ1-2 and V is TRBV15, with TRBD1 matching over 7 bases. Germline-derived CDR1 and CDR2 are LNHNV and YYDKDF (reference sequence). This CDR3 contains 16 residues. The junction had 10 bases not matched to a gene; V was cut back by 0 bases and J by 6 bases. The CDR3 loop is CATSRDRDRVGDGYTF. DNA of the CDR3: TGTGCCACCAGCAGAGATCGCGACAGGGTAGGGGATGGCTACACCTTC. The whole variable domain, remainder taken from reference TRBV15 and TRBJ1-2, is DAMVIQNPRYQVTQFGKPVTLSCSQTLNHNVMYWYQQKSSQAPKLLFHYYDKDFNNEADTPDNFQSRRPNTSFCFLDIRSPGLGDTAMYLCATSRDRDRVGDGYTFGSGTRLTVV.

The chain joins TRBV21-1 to TRBJ2-7. TRBV21-1 is annotated as a pseudogene. This CDR3 contains 15 residues. The CDR3 nucleotides read TGTGCCAGCAGCTCCCTGAGGGGTAGGCTCTACGAGCAGTACTTC. Its protein product is CASSSLRGRLYEQYF.

A word on this clone: Other DNA sequences within the sample encode an identical CDR3. The J gene is TRBJ1-5, the V gene TRBV2; D call uncertain. CDR1 is SNHLY, CDR2 FYNNEI, per germline. Between the trimmed V and J ends, which lost 5 bases and 0 bases, there was a span of 8 bases. The CDR3 contains 14 residues. CDR3 loop: CASSRLNSNQPQHF. The CDR3 region has the DNA TGTGCCAGCAGTCGGCTGAATAGCAATCAGCCCCAGCATTTT. Based on the CDR3 plus reference TRBV2 and TRBJ1-5, the full variable domain is EPEVTQTPSHQVTQMGQEVILRCVPISNHLYFYWYRQILGQKVEFLVSFYNNEISEKSEIFDDQFSVERPDGSNFTLKIRSTKLEDSAMYFCASSRLNSNQPQHFGDGTRLSIL.

The chain recombines TRBV2 with TRBJ1-5; D remains unclear. This CDR3 has 13 amino acids. Germline V gene lookup returns CDR1 SNHLY and CDR2 FYNNEI. The germline V and J ends were trimmed by 4 bases and 5 bases, with 9 bases remaining between them. CDR3 nucleotide sequence: TGTGCCAGCAGTGTGACCGTTGATCAGCCCCAGCATTTT. This translates into CASSVTVDQPQHF.

This clone has just one count. The chain is built from TRBV30 and TRBJ1-2; D gene unclear. The ends were cut back, 5 bases at V and 2 bases at J, with 6 bases in the middle. Looked up from germline, CDR1 is GTSNPN and CDR2 is SVGIG (reference sequence). CDR3 length: 11 residues. CDR3 DNA: TGTGCCTGGGAGGAGAACTATGGCTACACCTTC. Residues: CAWEENYGYTF.

The chain combines TRBV6-5 with TRBJ1-3; TRBD1 is a possible D gene (5 bases). In germline, CDR1 is MNHEY, CDR2 SVGAGI. The CDR3 has 15 amino acids. V lost 7 bases to trimming and J lost 0 bases, with 13 bases between them. The CDR3 DNA reads TGTGCCAGCAAGAGGGAGGGGAGCTCTGGAAACACCATATATTTT. This sequence encodes CASKREGSSGNTIYF.

The rearrangement joins TRBV3-1 (or the pseudogene TRBV3-2) to TRBJ1-5; 8 bases map to TRBD1. Germline values: CDR1 LGHDT, CDR2 YNNKEL (reference sequence). Losses at the gene ends were 3 bases for V and 2 bases for J; bases not matched to a gene: 9. The CDR3 spans 17 residues. CDR3 DNA: TGTGCCAGCAGCCAGGGTCCCGGGACAGGTGGCAATCAGCCCCAGCATTTT. Protein: CASSQGPGTGGNQPQHF.

This rearrangement joins TRBV4-2 to TRBJ2-5; 12 positions match TRBD2. Per the germline V gene, CDR1 is LGHNA and CDR2 is YNFKEQ. The CDR3 covers 15 residues. The J segment lost 4 bases and the V segment lost 0 bases, leaving 0 bases of the junction unmatched. Here the CDR3 DNA reads TGTGCCAGCAGCCAAGAGGGACTAGCGGGAGAGACCCAGTACTTC. It codes for CASSQEGLAGETQYF.

This chain joins TRBV3-1 (or the pseudogene TRBV3-2) and TRBJ1-5; tentative D call: TRBD1 (5 bases). The CDR3 has 15 residues. Trimming took 1 base from V and 1 from J, leaving 8 bases between them. The germline gives CDR1 LGHDT, CDR2 YNNKEL (reference sequence). CDR3 amino acids: CASSQGGLSNQPQHF. The CDR3 nucleotides are TGTGCCAGCAGCCAAGGGGGGTTGAGCAATCAGCCCCAGCATTTT.

The chain couples TRBV11-2 to TRBJ1-6; perhaps TRBD1 as D (6 bases). The CDR3 extends over 17 amino acids. The germline V gene encodes CDR1 SGHAT and CDR2 FQNNGV. V gave up 5 bases and J gave up 0 bases, with 14 bases separating them. CDR3 loop: CASSPRGGASYNSPLHF. The CDR3 DNA reads TGTGCCAGCAGCCCCCGGGGGGGGGCCTCCTATAATTCACCCCTCCACTTT.

The rearrangement joins TRBV4-1 to TRBJ2-5; D remains ambiguous. V was trimmed by 0 bases and J by 1 base, leaving 12 bases between them. The V gene's germline CDR1 is MGHRA and CDR2 YSYEKL. This CDR3 spans 16 amino acids. Here the CDR3 DNA reads TGCGCCAGCAGCCAAGATCGGATAATCTCCCAAGAGACCCAGTACTTC. Translation gives CASSQDRIISQETQYF.

This clone was seen once. The CDR3 region has the DNA TGTGCCAGCAGTTACCAATGGACAGCCAATAATTCACCCCTCCACTTT. This codes for CASSYQWTANNSPLHF. This sequence joins TRBV6-5 and TRBJ1-6; D might be TRBD1 (6 bases). Germline values: CDR1 MNHEY, CDR2 SVGAGI. V dropped 2 bases and J dropped 5 bases, with 13 bases sitting between them. CDR3 size: 16 residues.

This chain connects TRBV7-8 to TRBJ2-3, with D tentatively TRBD2 (6 bases). The germline V gene encodes CDR1 SGHVS and CDR2 FQNEAQ. The CDR3 is 15 amino acids. V dropped 3 bases and J dropped 1 base, with 11 bases sitting between them. CDR3 sequence (DNA): TGTGCCAGCAGCTTTGGGGGGTCGGGCACAGATACGCAGTATTTT. Protein product: CASSFGGSGTDTQYF.

The chain recombines TRBV7-6 with TRBJ1-3; 9 positions agree with TRBD1. Germline V gives CDR1 SGHVS, CDR2 FNYEAQ. Losses at the gene ends were 5 bases for V and 8 bases for J; bases not matched to a gene: 7. The CDR3 has 14 residues. Here the CDR3 reads CASSPGQGTDTIYF. The DNA for the CDR3 is TGTGCCAGCAGCCCGGGACAGGGTACAGACACCATATATTTT.

The chain recombines TRBV9 with TRBJ2-1; maybe TRBD2 (6 bases). This CDR3 comprises 16 residues. V gave up 4 bases and J gave up 0 bases, with 14 bases separating them. Germline V gives CDR1 SGDLS, CDR2 YYNGEE. CDR3 coding DNA: TGTGCCAGCAGCATTATTAGCGGTAGCTCCTACAATGAGCAGTTCTTC. Translation: CASSIISGSSYNEQFF.

The gene calls are TRBV5-4 and TRBJ2-7, with D perhaps TRBD1 (5 bases). Germline V gene lookup returns CDR1 SGHNT and CDR2 YYREEE (reference sequence). This CDR3 comprises 11 residues. The V end lost 1 base, the J end lost 6 bases, and 5 bases lay between the germline ends. As DNA, the CDR3 is TGTGCCAGCAGCTTGCAGGGCGAGCAGTACTTC. This codes for CASSLQGEQYF.

The chain links TRBV12-5 to TRBJ1-3; D is unresolved. The V gene's germline CDR1 is LGHNT and CDR2 FRNRAP. Trimming shortened V by 8 bases and J by 3 bases, and 17 bases separated the two germline ends. The CDR3 sequence is 15 residues long. The CDR3 nucleotides read TGTGCTAGTAGTCCCCCCGGTGGCGGTGGAAACACCATATATTTT. Its translation is CASSPPGGGGNTIYF. The whole variable domain, remainder taken from reference TRBV12-5 and TRBJ1-3, is DARVTQTPRHKVTEMGQEVTMRCQPILGHNTVFWYRQTMMQGLELLAYFRNRAPLDDSGMPKDRFSAEMPDATLATLKIQPSEPRDSAVYFCASSPPGGGGNTIYFGEGSWLTVV.

This clone was recorded once. This sequence joins TRBV29-1 and TRBJ2-7; D unclear. The CDR3 loop spans 13 amino acids. The V gene lost 4 bases and the J gene lost 6 bases, with 16 bases spanning the gap. Germline CDR1 and CDR2: SQVTM and ANQGSEA. The CDR3 sequence is CSVGGLSSGEQYF. CDR3 nucleotides: TGCAGCGTTGGAGGCCTCTCCTCCGGCGAGCAGTACTTC.

This clone was seen more than once but under ten times. The junction and the germline gene differ at one end; a read error may be behind it. The chain links TRBV29-1 to TRBJ1-1; 9 bases line up with TRBD1. Germline V gene data show CDR1 as SQVTM and CDR2 as ANQGSEA. This CDR3 spans 9 amino acids. The CDR3 DNA reads as TGCAGCGTTGGGGACAGGGAACCCTTT. This sequence encodes CSVGDREPF.

To note about this clone: Other DNA variants within this sample encode the same CDR3. This chain connects TRBV15 to TRBJ2-7; 7 bases match TRBD2. This CDR3 has 15 amino acids. J lost 1 base, V lost 0 bases, and 3 bases had no gene match. Germline CDR1 and CDR2: LNHNV and YYDKDF (reference sequence). The CDR3 region is CATSRDPGGSYEQYF. CDR3 sequence (DNA): TGTGCCACCAGCAGAGATCCGGGGGGTTCCTACGAGCAGTACTTC.

This chain uses TRBV28 with TRBJ2-2; weak D call: TRBD1 (6 bases). This CDR3 is built from 15 residues. CDR1 is MDHEN, CDR2 SYDVKM, per germline. Between the trimmed V and J ends, which lost 2 bases and 4 bases, there was a span of 11 bases. In DNA, the CDR3 is TGTGCCAGCAGTTTAGGGGGCGGCTCCACCGGGGAGCTGTTTTTT. This encodes CASSLGGGSTGELFF.

This chain links TRBV19 with TRBJ2-3; 13 nucleotides line up with TRBD2. Germline V CDR1 and CDR2: LNHDA, SQIVND (reference sequence). Losses at the gene ends were 6 bases for V and 5 bases for J; bases not matched to a gene: 8. The length of the CDR3 is 16 residues. CDR3 amino acids: CASSFGLAGAVDTQYF. The CDR3, as DNA: TGTGCCAGTAGCTTTGGACTAGCGGGAGCCGTAGATACGCAGTATTTT.

This chain joins TRBV1 and TRBJ1-3. TRBV1 is noted as a pseudogene. The CDR3 runs to 16 residues. CDR3 in amino acids: CTSSQDQGRFGNTIYF. In DNA, the CDR3 is TGCACCAGCAGCCAAGATCAAGGGAGATTCGGAAACACCATATATTTT.